This TCR beta chain was found in a study of blood T cell repertoires in COVID-19. Assay: immunoSEQ multiplex PCR; the TCRdb copy retains only in-frame clones and omits some. The profile covers under 150,000 clones, with over 70% appearing a single time and about 6.3% taken by the ten largest. The ends lost 6 bases at V and 4 bases at J; junction bases unmatched: 8. The germline V gene encodes CDR1 KGHSH and CDR2 LQKENI. The CDR3 sequence is 14 residues long. The sequencing sample was made of peripheral blood. The chain employs TRBV18 and TRBJ2-5; TRBD1 agrees at 7 bases. The source is an older man with active or convalescent COVID-19. The CDR3 coding sequence is TGTGCCAGCTCCTTTTTTGCAGGGGGAGAGACCCAGTACTTC. Amino acid sequence: CASSFFAGGETQYF.